A single sample is the source of the 15 T cell receptor beta chains below, sequenced in a study of shared T cell receptors in the human thymus (dated by TCRdb to the early 2020s). Libraries were constructed by the immunoSEQ multiplex PCR assay. TCRdb stores this immuneACCESS table with in-frame sequences only. Part of the clones is absent; in the studies checked, under half of the shortfall reflects unresolved V genes, and no reason is known for the rest. For this sample the table gives about 710,000 clones, of which roughly 86% were detected only once. Together, the top ten hold more than 0.009% of the sample. The sample was also reused in another study, on human thymus T cells.

What was sequenced was thymocytes. These receptors were collected from a boy under two years old with a congenital heart defect. Donor details come from another sample of the same person, matched by shared clones.

This clone came up once. The J gene is TRBJ2-7, the V gene TRBV10-1, with 13 bases lining up with TRBD2. CDR3 length equals 16 residues. Trimming at V came to 4 bases and at J to 2 bases, leaving 5 bases not matched to a gene. The germline CDR1 and CDR2 sequences are WNHNN and SYGVQD (reference sequence). The CDR3 loop reads CASSAGLAGATYEQYF. DNA of the CDR3: TGCGCCAGCAGTGCTGGACTAGCGGGGGCTACCTACGAGCAGTACTTC.

The genes are TRBV5-4 and TRBJ2-1, with 13 nucleotides matching TRBD2. V lost 5 bases to trimming and J lost 4 bases; unmatched junction nucleotides: 18. The V gene's germline CDR1 is SGHNT and CDR2 YYREEE (reference sequence). The length of the CDR3 is 20 residues. CDR3 in DNA: TGTGCCAGCAGGGCCACCGGGACTAGCGGGAAAGGGGCCTCTTACAATGAGCAGTTCTTC. Translating gives CASRATGTSGKGASYNEQFF.

This chain joins TRBV4-1 and TRBJ2-1; 9 positions agree with TRBD1. The CDR3 contains 13 residues. Germline V gene data show CDR1 as MGHRA and CDR2 as YSYEKL. V lost 0 bases to trimming and J lost 14 bases; unmatched junction nucleotides: 5. CDR3 sequence: CASSQDLGQGKFF. The CDR3 DNA reads TGCGCCAGCAGCCAAGATTTGGGACAGGGAAAGTTCTTC.

The V gene is TRBV28, the J gene TRBJ2-7; TRBD1 agrees at 7 bases. The ends lost 5 bases at V and 3 bases at J; junction bases unmatched: 10. Germline V gene sequence: CDR1 MDHEN, CDR2 SYDVKM. The CDR3 extends over 15 amino acids. CDR3 protein: CASSQDRARNYEQYF. The CDR3 DNA sequence: TGTGCCAGCAGTCAAGACAGGGCGAGGAACTACGAGCAGTACTTC.

V usage is TRBV10-3 and J usage is TRBJ2-7; 8 bases match TRBD1. Germline CDR1 and CDR2: ENHRY and SYGVKD. This CDR3 comprises 16 residues. V trimming: 10 bases; J trimming: 4 bases; junction bases outside the gene matches: 18. Here the CDR3 reads CATRTGQVSKLYEQYF. DNA of the CDR3: TGTGCCACCAGAACGGGACAGGTGTCGAAACTATACGAGCAGTACTTC.

The chain links TRBV27 to TRBJ2-1, with D perhaps matching TRBD1 (6 bases). The germline gives CDR1 MNHEY, CDR2 SMNVEV (reference sequence). This CDR3 is built from 13 residues. Trimming took 6 bases from V and 3 from J, leaving 9 bases between them. The CDR3 DNA is TGTGCCAGCAGCCGACAGGTCTACAATGAGCAGTTCTTC. It is translated as CASSRQVYNEQFF.

The chain recombines TRBV2 with TRBJ1-3; 8 nucleotides agree with TRBD1. Unmatched junction bases numbered 9, after V lost 7 bases and J lost 1 base. Looked up from germline, CDR1 is SNHLY and CDR2 is FYNNEI. There are 16 residues in the CDR3. The DNA for the CDR3 is TGTGCCAGCACACAAGACAGGGGCGGTTCTGGAAACACCATATATTTT. Amino acids: CASTQDRGGSGNTIYF.

The rearrangement links TRBV5-4 to TRBJ2-5, with TRBD1 identical over 10 bases. This CDR3 spans 15 amino acids. The germline V gene has CDR1 SGHNT and CDR2 YYREEE (reference sequence). Trimming cost V 1 base and J 4 bases; bases outside gene matches: 4. CDR3 bases: TGTGCCAGCAGCTTGCCCGGGACAGGGGCAGAGACCCAGTACTTC. Amino acids: CASSLPGTGAETQYF.

V is TRBV18 and J is TRBJ2-5; TRBD2 might be the D (5 bases). The CDR3 loop spans 15 amino acids. Germline-derived CDR1 and CDR2 are KGHSH and LQKENI. Trimming stripped 2 bases from V and 2 bases from J, with 12 bases between. CDR3 bases: TGTGCCAGCTCACCAAGATATGGACTTCAAGAGACCCAGTACTTC. This sequence encodes CASSPRYGLQETQYF.

V is TRBV7-9 and J is TRBJ2-3, with unresolved D. In germline, CDR1 is SEHNR, CDR2 FQNEAQ (reference sequence). Trimming removed 0 bases at V and 0 bases at J, with 10 bases between. The CDR3 sequence is 16 residues long. CDR3 coding DNA: TGTGCCAGCAGCTTAGCCCGGCTAGACAGCACAGATACGCAGTATTTT. Translated: CASSLARLDSTDTQYF.

This sequence joins TRBV19 and TRBJ1-6, with 8 bases identical to TRBD1. The CDR3 loop spans 15 amino acids. Germline CDR1 reads LNHDA; CDR2 reads SQIVND (reference sequence). The ends lost 6 bases at V and 5 bases at J; junction bases unmatched: 6. The CDR3 loop reads CASSQTGDDNSPLHF. The CDR3 region has the DNA TGTGCCAGTAGCCAGACAGGGGACGATAATTCACCCCTCCACTTT.

V and J are TRBV2 and TRBJ2-7, with a tentative D call TRBD1 (7 bases). CDR1 and CDR2 from the germline V gene are SNHLY and FYNNEI. This CDR3 contains 11 residues. V was pared by 9 bases and J by 7 bases, with 13 bases between. Here the CDR3 DNA reads TGTGCCAGTTTGCAGGGGGGAGAGCAGTACTTC. It yields the protein CASLQGGEQYF.

J is TRBJ1-1 and V is TRBV28; D not certain. This CDR3 has 15 amino acids. The V end was cut by 6 bases, the J end by 6 bases, with 20 bases between. From germline, CDR1 is MDHEN and CDR2 SYDVKM. CDR3 sequence: CASRYHDLGGSEAFF. CDR3 coding DNA: TGTGCCAGCAGGTACCACGACCTAGGAGGCTCTGAAGCTTTCTTT.

The chain combines TRBV12-5 with TRBJ2-2; the match to TRBD1 covers 12 bases. CDR1 is LGHNT and CDR2 is FRNRAP in the germline V gene. The CDR3 is 19 amino acids. V dropped 2 bases and J dropped 2; count of bases not matched to a gene: 9. CDR3 amino acids: CASGLKTAGTGGNTGELFF. In DNA, the CDR3 is TGTGCTAGTGGTTTGAAAACGGCCGGGACAGGGGGCAACACCGGGGAGCTGTTTTTT.

Remarks on this clone: Germline is not matched at one junction end, which may reflect a read error. The chain is built from TRBV5-1 and TRBJ2-2, with TRBD1 matching 11 bases. The CDR3 extends over 16 amino acids. Germline CDR1 and CDR2: SGHRS and YFSETQ. CDR3 in DNA: TGCGCCAGCAGCTCGGACAGGGGGCTAGTTTCCGGGGAGCTGCTTTTT. Amino acid sequence: CASSSDRGLVSGELLF.